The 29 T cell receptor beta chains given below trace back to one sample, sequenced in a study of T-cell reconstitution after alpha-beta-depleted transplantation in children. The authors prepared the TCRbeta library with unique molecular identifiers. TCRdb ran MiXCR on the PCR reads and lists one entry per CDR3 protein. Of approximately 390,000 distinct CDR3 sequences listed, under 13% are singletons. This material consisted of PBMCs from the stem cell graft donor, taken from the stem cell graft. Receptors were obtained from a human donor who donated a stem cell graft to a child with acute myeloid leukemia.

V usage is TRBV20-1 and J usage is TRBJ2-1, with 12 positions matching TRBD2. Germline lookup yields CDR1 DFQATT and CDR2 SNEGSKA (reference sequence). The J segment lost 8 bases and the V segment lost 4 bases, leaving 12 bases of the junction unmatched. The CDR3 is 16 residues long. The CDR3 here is CSATRITSGGRDEQFF. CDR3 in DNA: TGCAGTGCTACCAGAATTACTAGCGGGGGGCGTGATGAGCAGTTCTTC.

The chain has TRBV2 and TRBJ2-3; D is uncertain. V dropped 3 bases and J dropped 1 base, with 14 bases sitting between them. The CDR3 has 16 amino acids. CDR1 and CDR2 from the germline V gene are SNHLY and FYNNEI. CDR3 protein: CASSDNGWSGTDTQYF. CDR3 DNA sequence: TGTGCCAGCAGTGATAATGGCTGGTCGGGCACAGATACGCAGTATTTT.

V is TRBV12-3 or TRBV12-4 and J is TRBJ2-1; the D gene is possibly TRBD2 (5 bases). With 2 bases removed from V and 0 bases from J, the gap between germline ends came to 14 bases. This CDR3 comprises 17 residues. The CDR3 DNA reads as TGTGCCAGCAGTTTACATCGGCGGGCTAGCTCCTACAATGAGCAGTTCTTC. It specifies CASSLHRRASSYNEQFF.

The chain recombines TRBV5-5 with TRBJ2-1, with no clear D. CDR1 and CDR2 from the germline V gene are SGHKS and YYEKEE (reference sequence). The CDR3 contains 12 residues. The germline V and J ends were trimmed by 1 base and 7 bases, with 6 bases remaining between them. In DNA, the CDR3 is TGTGCCAGCAGCTTGATGTTTAATGAGCAGTTCTTC. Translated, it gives CASSLMFNEQFF.

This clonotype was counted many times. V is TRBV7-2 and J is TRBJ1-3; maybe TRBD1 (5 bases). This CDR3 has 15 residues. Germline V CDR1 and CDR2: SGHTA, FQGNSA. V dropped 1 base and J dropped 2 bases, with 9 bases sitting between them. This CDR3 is CASSLEVGAGNTIYF. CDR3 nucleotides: TGTGCCAGCAGCTTAGAGGTGGGGGCTGGAAACACCATATATTTT.

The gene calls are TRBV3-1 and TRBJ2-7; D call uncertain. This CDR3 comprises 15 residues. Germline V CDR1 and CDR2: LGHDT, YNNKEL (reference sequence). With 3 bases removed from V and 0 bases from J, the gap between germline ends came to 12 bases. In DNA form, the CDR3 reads TGTGCCAGCAGCCATCATGGGGTGACCTCCTACGAGCAGTACTTC. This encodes CASSHHGVTSYEQYF.

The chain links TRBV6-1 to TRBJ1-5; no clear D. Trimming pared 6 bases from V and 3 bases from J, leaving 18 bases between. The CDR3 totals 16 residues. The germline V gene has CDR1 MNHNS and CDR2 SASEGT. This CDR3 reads CASSPRSGLPNQPQHF. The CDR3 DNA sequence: TGTGCCAGCAGCCCGAGGTCCGGGCTTCCCAATCAGCCCCAGCATTTT.

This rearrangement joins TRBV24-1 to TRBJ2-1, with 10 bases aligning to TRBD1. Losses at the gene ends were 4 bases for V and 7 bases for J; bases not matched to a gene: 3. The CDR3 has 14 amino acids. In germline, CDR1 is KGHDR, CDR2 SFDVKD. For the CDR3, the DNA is TGTGCCACCAGTGACAGGGGACAGGGGAATGAGCAGTTCTTC. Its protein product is CATSDRGQGNEQFF.

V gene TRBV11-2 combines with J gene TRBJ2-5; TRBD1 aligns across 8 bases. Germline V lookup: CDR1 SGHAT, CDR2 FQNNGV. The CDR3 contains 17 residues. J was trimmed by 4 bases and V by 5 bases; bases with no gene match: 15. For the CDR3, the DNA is TGTGCCAGCAGCACACTTTCCGGGCCAGGGGGCCTAGAGACCCAGTACTTC. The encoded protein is CASSTLSGPGGLETQYF.

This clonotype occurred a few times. Here the CDR3 DNA reads TGCGCCAGCAGCCAATACTTCTCCTACGAGCAGTACTTC. It translates to CASSQYFSYEQYF. This chain connects TRBV4-3 to TRBJ2-7; no definite D call. Germline CDR1 reads LGHNA; CDR2 reads YSLEER. Trimming removed 2 bases at V and 0 bases at J, with 5 bases between. This CDR3 is 13 amino acids long.

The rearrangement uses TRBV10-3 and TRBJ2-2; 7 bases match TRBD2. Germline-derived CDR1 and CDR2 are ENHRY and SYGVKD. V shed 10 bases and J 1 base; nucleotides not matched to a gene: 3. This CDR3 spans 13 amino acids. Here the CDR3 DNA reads TGTGCCACCAGGGAGGGGAACACCGGGGAGCTGTTTTTT. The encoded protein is CATREGNTGELFF.

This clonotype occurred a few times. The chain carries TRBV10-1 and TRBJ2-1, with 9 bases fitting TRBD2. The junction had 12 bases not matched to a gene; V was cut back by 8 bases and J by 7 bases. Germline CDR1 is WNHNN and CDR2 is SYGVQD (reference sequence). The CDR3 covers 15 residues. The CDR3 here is CASGPSGTSGNEQFF. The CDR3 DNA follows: TGCGCCAGCGGGCCTAGCGGGACCTCCGGGAATGAGCAGTTCTTC.

The CDR3 region has the DNA TGTGCCAGCTCGCGTTCTAGCGGGGGGGCCGAGGAGCAGTTCTTC. It translates to CASSRSSGGAEEQFF. The chain recombines TRBV18 with TRBJ2-1, with TRBD2 identical over 12 bases. The trim removed 6 bases at V and 10 bases at J, leaving 10 bases unmatched. The length of the CDR3 is 15 residues. Germline V gene lookup returns CDR1 KGHSH and CDR2 LQKENI.

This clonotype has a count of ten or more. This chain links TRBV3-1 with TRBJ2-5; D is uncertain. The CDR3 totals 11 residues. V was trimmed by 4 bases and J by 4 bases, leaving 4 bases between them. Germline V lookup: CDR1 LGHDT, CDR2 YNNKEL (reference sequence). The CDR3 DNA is TGTGCCAGCAGCCGAACAGAGACCCAGTACTTC. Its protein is CASSRTETQYF.

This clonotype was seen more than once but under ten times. CDR3 amino acids: CSGTGIGYEQYF. The CDR3 region has the DNA TGCAGCGGGACAGGGATCGGATACGAGCAGTACTTC. This chain joins TRBV29-1 and TRBJ2-7, with 8 bases identical to TRBD1. V trimming: 7 bases; J trimming: 4 bases; junction bases outside the gene matches: 6. Germline-derived CDR1 and CDR2 are SQVTM and ANQGSEA. CDR3 length: 12 residues.

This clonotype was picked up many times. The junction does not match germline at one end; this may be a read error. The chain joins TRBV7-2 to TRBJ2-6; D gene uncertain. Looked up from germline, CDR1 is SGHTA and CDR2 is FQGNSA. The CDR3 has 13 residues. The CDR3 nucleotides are TGTGCCAGCAGTTTAGACGGGGCCAACGTCCTGACTTTC. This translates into CASSLDGANVLTF.

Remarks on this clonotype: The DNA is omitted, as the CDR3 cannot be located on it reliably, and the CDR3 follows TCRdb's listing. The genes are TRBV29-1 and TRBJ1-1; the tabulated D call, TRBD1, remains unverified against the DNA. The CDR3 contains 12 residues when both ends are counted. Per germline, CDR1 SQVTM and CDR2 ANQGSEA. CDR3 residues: CSVGQGNTEVFF.

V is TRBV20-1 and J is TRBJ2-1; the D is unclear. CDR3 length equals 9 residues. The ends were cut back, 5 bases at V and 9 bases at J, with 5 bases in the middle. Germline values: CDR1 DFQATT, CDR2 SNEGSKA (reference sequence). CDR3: CSAATEQFF. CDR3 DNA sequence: TGCAGTGCTGCCACTGAGCAGTTCTTC.

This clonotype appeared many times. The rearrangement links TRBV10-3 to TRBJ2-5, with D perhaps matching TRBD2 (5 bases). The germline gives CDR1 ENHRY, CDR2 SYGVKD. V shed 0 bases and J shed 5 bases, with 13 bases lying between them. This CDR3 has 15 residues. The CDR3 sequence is CAISESTLRGETQYF. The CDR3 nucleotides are TGTGCCATCAGTGAGTCGACTCTACGCGGGGAGACCCAGTACTTC.

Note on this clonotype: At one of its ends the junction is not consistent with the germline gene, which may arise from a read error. CDR3 coding DNA: TGCTCCAGCAGAGGGACGACCGCCGAAAAACTGTTTTTT. As protein: CSSRGTTAEKLFF. This sequence joins TRBV10-2 and TRBJ1-4, with D perhaps TRBD1 (5 bases). Germline V gene sequence: CDR1 WSHSY, CDR2 SAAADI. This CDR3 comprises 13 residues.

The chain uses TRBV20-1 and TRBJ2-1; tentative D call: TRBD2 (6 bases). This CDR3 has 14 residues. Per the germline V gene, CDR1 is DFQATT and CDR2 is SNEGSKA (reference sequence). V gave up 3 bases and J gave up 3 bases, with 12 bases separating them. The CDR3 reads CSARPGLDYNEQFF. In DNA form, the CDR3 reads TGCAGTGCTAGGCCGGGACTCGACTACAATGAGCAGTTCTTC.

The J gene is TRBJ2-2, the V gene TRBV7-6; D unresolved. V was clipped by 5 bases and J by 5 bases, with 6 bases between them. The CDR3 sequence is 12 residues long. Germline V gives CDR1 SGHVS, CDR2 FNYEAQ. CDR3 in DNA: TGTGCCAGCAGCACCCGTACCGGGGAGCTGTTTTTT. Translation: CASSTRTGELFF.

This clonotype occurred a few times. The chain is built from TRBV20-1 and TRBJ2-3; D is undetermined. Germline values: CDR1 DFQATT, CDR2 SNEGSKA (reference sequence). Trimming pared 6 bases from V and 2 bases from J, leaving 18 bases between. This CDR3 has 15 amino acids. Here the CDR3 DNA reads TGCAGTGCCCCTCGAGGTAGCCGCACCACAGATACGCAGTATTTT. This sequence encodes CSAPRGSRTTDTQYF.

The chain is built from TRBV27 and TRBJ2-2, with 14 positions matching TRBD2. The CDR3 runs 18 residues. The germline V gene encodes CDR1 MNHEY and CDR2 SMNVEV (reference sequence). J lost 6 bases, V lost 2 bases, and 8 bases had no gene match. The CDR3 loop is CASSLALGLAGAPGELFF. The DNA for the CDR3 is TGTGCCAGCAGTTTAGCTTTGGGACTAGCGGGAGCCCCCGGGGAGCTGTTTTTT.

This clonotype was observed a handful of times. CDR3 in amino acids: CASSRSPTSTDTQYF. For the CDR3, the DNA is TGCGCCAGCAGCCGCTCCCCTACTAGCACAGATACGCAGTATTTT. V usage is TRBV5-1 and J usage is TRBJ2-3; D is unclear. CDR3 length: 15 amino acids. The ends were cut back, 4 bases at V and 0 bases at J, with 12 bases in the middle. Germline lookup yields CDR1 SGHRS and CDR2 YFSETQ.

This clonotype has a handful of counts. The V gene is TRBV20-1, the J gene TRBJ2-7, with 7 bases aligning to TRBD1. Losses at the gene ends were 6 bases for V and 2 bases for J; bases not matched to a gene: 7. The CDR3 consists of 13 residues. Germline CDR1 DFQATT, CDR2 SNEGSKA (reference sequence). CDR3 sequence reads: CSAPTGFTYEQYF. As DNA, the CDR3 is TGCAGTGCCCCGACAGGGTTCACCTACGAGCAGTACTTC.

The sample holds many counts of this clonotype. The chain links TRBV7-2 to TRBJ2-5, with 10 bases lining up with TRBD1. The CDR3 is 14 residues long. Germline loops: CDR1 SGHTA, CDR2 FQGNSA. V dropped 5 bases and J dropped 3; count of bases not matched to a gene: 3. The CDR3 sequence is CASSAGQGEETQYF. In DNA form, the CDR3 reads TGTGCCAGCAGCGCAGGACAGGGGGAAGAGACCCAGTACTTC.

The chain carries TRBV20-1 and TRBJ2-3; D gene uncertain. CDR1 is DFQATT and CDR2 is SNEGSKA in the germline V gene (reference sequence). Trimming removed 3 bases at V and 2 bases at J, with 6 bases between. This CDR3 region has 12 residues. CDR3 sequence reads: CSARETTDTQYF. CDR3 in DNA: TGCAGTGCTAGGGAAACCACAGATACGCAGTATTTT.

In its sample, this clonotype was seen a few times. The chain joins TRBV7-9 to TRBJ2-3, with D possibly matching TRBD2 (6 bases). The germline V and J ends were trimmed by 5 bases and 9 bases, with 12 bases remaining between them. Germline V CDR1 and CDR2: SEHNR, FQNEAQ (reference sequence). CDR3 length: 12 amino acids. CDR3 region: CASSVSEGTQYF. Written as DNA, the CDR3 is TGTGCCAGCAGCGTATCGGAGGGAACGCAGTATTTT.